These 16 T cell receptor beta chains originate from one sample sequenced in a study of blood T cell repertoires in COVID-19. Clones were sequenced by immunoSEQ multiplex PCR, and TCRdb holds only the in-frame ones, with some missing. The data hold 350,000 to 400,000 clones, with 89% observed a single time. The sequenced sample was peripheral blood. All receptors come from a woman in her thirties with COVID-19, enrolled during active disease.

V and J are TRBV13 and TRBJ2-6; D possibly corresponds to TRBD1 (5 bases). Trimming took 1 base from V and 0 from J, leaving 13 bases between them. The CDR3 sequence is 18 residues long. CDR1 PRHDT and CDR2 FYEKMQ come from the germline V gene (reference sequence). The CDR3 loop reads CASSLARQTSSGANVLTF. In DNA, the CDR3 is TGTGCCAGCAGCTTAGCGCGACAGACCTCCTCTGGGGCCAACGTCCTGACTTTC.

This chain links TRBV20-1 with TRBJ2-3; D is unclear. The CDR3 is 11 residues long. V was pared by 3 bases and J by 8 bases, with 9 bases between. The germline V gene encodes CDR1 DFQATT and CDR2 SNEGSKA (reference sequence). CDR3 DNA sequence: TGCAGTGCTAGTCTGGCTAGTACGCAGTATTTT. It yields the protein CSASLASTQYF.

This sequence joins TRBV12-3 or TRBV12-4 and TRBJ2-7, with TRBD1 matching over 8 bases. The CDR3 has 12 residues. Germline trimming cut 8 bases from V and 6 bases from J; bases unmatched to any gene: 6. In DNA, the CDR3 is TGTGCCAGCCGGGACAGGAGGTTCGAGCAGTACTTC. As protein: CASRDRRFEQYF.

The chain joins TRBV23-1 to TRBJ2-5; D is possibly TRBD1 (6 bases). TRBV23-1 is noted as an ORF with a role that remains uncertain. The CDR3 spans 16 residues. Trimming removed 7 bases at V and 5 bases at J, with 23 bases between. The CDR3 DNA reads as TGCGCCAGCACCCACGGGACACTTTGGGTGTGGGAGACCCAGTACTTC. It translates to CASTHGTLWVWETQYF.

The rearrangement uses TRBV3-1 (or the pseudogene TRBV3-2) and TRBJ2-5; 7 bases are a match to TRBD2. CDR3 length: 14 amino acids. With 8 bases clipped from V and 5 bases from J, the junction kept 11 bases outside the gene matches. The germline CDR1 and CDR2 sequences are LGHDT and YNNKEL (reference sequence). CDR3 DNA: TGTGCCAGCCAGCCTGAGGGAGGGAGGGAGACCCAGTACTTC. Its translation: CASQPEGGRETQYF.

The gene calls are TRBV5-4 and TRBJ1-2, with no clear D. The germline CDR1 and CDR2 sequences are SGHNT and YYREEE (reference sequence). The CDR3 consists of 14 residues. Trimming stripped 4 bases from V and 8 bases from J, with 18 bases between. The CDR3 DNA sequence: TGTGCCAGCAGCCTAAGGGCGGTTGGAGGGGGCTACACCTTC. Its translation is CASSLRAVGGGYTF. Full variable domain (missing parts from reference TRBV5-4 and TRBJ1-2): ETGVTQSPTHLIKTRGQQVTLRCSSQSGHNTVSWYQQALGQGPQFIFQYYREEENGRGNFPPRFSGLQFPNYSSELNVNALELDDSALYLCASSLRAVGGGYTFGSGTRLTVV.

The chain couples TRBV14 to TRBJ2-3; perhaps TRBD2 as D (7 bases). V shed 1 base and J shed 8 bases, with 16 bases lying between them. This CDR3 comprises 15 residues. CDR1 and CDR2 (germline): SGHDN, FVKESK. DNA for the CDR3: TGTGCCAGCAGCCAAGGGACTAGGGCAGGGGTTACGCAGTATTTT. Translated, it gives CASSQGTRAGVTQYF.

This chain connects TRBV4-2 to TRBJ2-2; maybe TRBD1 (5 bases). V was cut by 0 bases and J by 1 base, with 9 bases left in between. The germline CDR1 and CDR2 sequences are LGHNA and YNFKEQ. The CDR3 spans 16 residues. For the CDR3, the DNA is TGTGCCAGCAGCCAAGAGCCCCAGGGGAACACCGGGGAGCTGTTTTTT. It specifies CASSQEPQGNTGELFF.

This chain joins TRBV4-3 and TRBJ2-7, with D possibly being TRBD1 (5 bases). CDR3 size: 13 residues. The V end lost 4 bases, the J end lost 0 bases, and 7 bases lay between the germline ends. In germline, CDR1 is LGHNA, CDR2 YSLEER. The CDR3 protein is CASSPGFSYEQYF. The CDR3 DNA reads as TGCGCCAGCAGCCCAGGGTTCTCCTACGAGCAGTACTTC.

The CDR3 is CASSLGPGMSGYTF. CDR3 coding DNA: TGTGCCAGCAGCCTAGGGCCGGGAATGAGTGGCTACACCTTC. J is TRBJ1-2 and V is TRBV7-9; D gene ambiguous. V gave up 5 bases and J gave up 7 bases, with 17 bases separating them. Germline V lookup: CDR1 SEHNR, CDR2 FQNEAQ (reference sequence). CDR3 length: 14 residues.

The gene calls are TRBV7-9 and TRBJ2-7, with unresolved D. The CDR3 has 12 residues. Germline V gene lookup returns CDR1 SEHNR and CDR2 FQNEAQ (reference sequence). V lost 3 bases, J lost 2 bases, and 5 bases lay in between. The CDR3 reads CASSFGTYEQYF. Written as DNA, the CDR3 is TGTGCCAGCAGCTTCGGTACCTACGAGCAGTACTTC.

The chain links TRBV6-5 to TRBJ1-5; D uncertain. Germline V gene lookup returns CDR1 MNHEY and CDR2 SVGAGI. CDR3 length equals 14 residues. Trimming cost V 4 bases and J 3 bases, with 10 bases left between them. CDR3 sequence (DNA): TGTGCCAGCAGTTGGGAGGGTCTCAATCAGCCCCAGCATTTT. This codes for CASSWEGLNQPQHF.

The V and J genes are TRBV6-5 and TRBJ1-2; 9 bases agree with TRBD1. Per the germline V gene, CDR1 is MNHEY and CDR2 is SVGAGI. V shed 5 bases and J 6 bases; nucleotides not matched to a gene: 7. CDR3 length equals 14 residues. The CDR3 DNA reads TGTGCCAGCAGTCGCTGGACAGGGGAGAATGGCTACACCTTC. As protein: CASSRWTGENGYTF.

The CDR3 loop reads CASSRSLRGGRSVQKNIQYF. The CDR3 DNA reads TGTGCCAGCAGCAGATCTTTAAGAGGGGGTCGAAGCGTCCAAAAAAACATTCAGTACTTC. V and J are TRBV21-1 and TRBJ2-4; TRBD1 is taken as the D call from the table, unchecked against the DNA. TRBV21-1 has pseudogene status. There are 20 residues in the CDR3.

This clone came up once. The V gene is TRBV4-1, the J gene TRBJ1-2; no clear D. Trimming left V 1 base short and J 1 base short, with 10 bases between. The CDR3 totals 15 residues. The germline V gene encodes CDR1 MGHRA and CDR2 YSYEKL. The CDR3 DNA is TGCGCCAGCAGCCAAGCTCCCGGAGTTAACTATGGCTACACCTTC. Translation: CASSQAPGVNYGYTF.

The rearrangement uses TRBV4-3 and TRBJ2-1; a possible D gene is TRBD2 (5 bases). Looked up from germline, CDR1 is LGHNA and CDR2 is YSLEER. V was cut by 0 bases and J by 6 bases, with 18 bases left in between. The CDR3 sequence is 17 residues long. DNA for the CDR3: TGCGCCAGCAGCCAAGAAGGCGGACCTGCGCGGGTCAATGAGCAGTTCTTC. Amino acid sequence: CASSQEGGPARVNEQFF.